The 12 T cell receptor beta chains listed next were all sequenced from one sample in a study of metastatic and nonmetastatic thyroid tumors. With MiXCR, TCRdb reprocessed the PCR reads. This table has roughly 25,000 clones, roughly 25% appearing once. Thyroid surgery was preceded by no treatment in any patient. The sequenced sample consisted of tumor tissue. These receptors originate from a male donor with papillary thyroid cancer or a benign thyroid nodule (not recorded which). Some clones in this sample may be carry-over from other donors' samples.

This clone was counted ten times or more. This chain connects TRBV9 to TRBJ1-6; TRBD1 might be the D (6 bases). The CDR3 has 14 residues. V shed 0 bases and J shed 10 bases, with 11 bases lying between them. Germline V CDR1 and CDR2: SGDLS, YYNGEE. Written as DNA, the CDR3 is TGTGCCAGCAGCGTAGATGGGGGCGGATCACCCCTCCACTTT. It codes for CASSVDGGGSPLHF.

The V gene is TRBV20-1, the J gene TRBJ1-5; D may be TRBD1 (5 bases). The CDR3 runs 13 residues. Germline assignment: CDR1 DFQATT and CDR2 SNEGSKA (reference sequence). V lost 1 base and J 5 bases, leaving 9 bases between the germline ends. The CDR3 sequence: CSARVSRDQPQHF. Here the CDR3 DNA reads TGCAGTGCTAGAGTTAGCAGGGATCAGCCCCAGCATTTT.

This clone is categorized as hyperexpanded. The genes are TRBV6-1 and TRBJ2-7; 12 nucleotides match TRBD2. The CDR3 sequence is 16 residues long. V lost 2 bases to trimming and J lost 3 bases; unmatched junction nucleotides: 5. Germline CDR1 reads MNHNS; CDR2 reads SASEGT. The CDR3 DNA follows: TGTGCCAGCAGTGAAATCGGACTAGCGGGGTTCTACGAGCAGTACTTC. Its protein product is CASSEIGLAGFYEQYF.

Points on this clone: One end of the junction varies from germline; a read error may be responsible. The chain joins TRBV9 to TRBJ2-3, with D tentatively TRBD2 (5 bases). Germline CDR1 reads SGDLS; CDR2 reads YYNGEE. This CDR3 is built from 15 residues. CDR3 amino acids: CSSSDGLSSTNTQYF. CDR3 in DNA: TGTTCCAGCAGTGATGGACTTTCTAGCACAAATACGCAGTATTTT.

The chain combines TRBV12-3 or TRBV12-4 with TRBJ2-1; 7 nucleotides agree with TRBD2. Trimming cost V 6 bases and J 9 bases; bases outside gene matches: 8. The CDR3 loop spans 13 amino acids. Here the CDR3 DNA reads TGTGCCAGCAGAAACCGGGAGGCGGGTGAGCAGTTCTTC. Encoded protein: CASRNREAGEQFF.

Concerning this clone itself: The CDR3 does not close with the conserved phenylalanine or tryptophan, likely indicating a read error. This sequence joins TRBV11-1 and TRBJ1-2; D is possibly TRBD1 (5 bases). This CDR3 is 14 amino acids long. The germline V gene encodes CDR1 SGHAT and CDR2 FQDESV (reference sequence). CDR3 nucleotide sequence: TGCGCCAGCAGCTTACGCAGGGCGGACTATGGCTACACCCTC. It specifies CASSLRRADYGYTL.

This clone is medium-sized (0.01 to 0.1%) within its sample. The rearrangement uses TRBV7-8 and TRBJ1-6; 9 bases align to TRBD1. Germline V lookup: CDR1 SGHVS, CDR2 FQNEAQ. The CDR3 loop spans 17 amino acids. V trimming: 0 bases; J trimming: 1 base; junction bases outside the gene matches: 1. The CDR3 is CASSLAGTGSYNSPLHF. The CDR3 bases are TGTGCCAGCAGCTTAGCCGGGACAGGGTCCTATAATTCACCCCTCCACTTT.

The chain has TRBV20-1 and TRBJ1-5, with D unresolved. The CDR3 has 14 amino acids. V was trimmed by 3 bases and J by 0 bases, leaving 9 bases between them. CDR1 and CDR2 from the germline V gene are DFQATT and SNEGSKA (reference sequence). CDR3 sequence: CSASGSYSNQPQHF. CDR3 bases: TGCAGTGCTAGCGGATCTTATAGCAATCAGCCCCAGCATTTT.

This clone is deemed medium-sized. The chain links TRBV6-1 to TRBJ2-7, with a possible D match to TRBD1 (5 bases). Trimming stripped 5 bases from V and 2 bases from J, with 10 bases between. Germline V gives CDR1 MNHNS, CDR2 SASEGT. This CDR3 region has 13 residues. The CDR3 DNA reads TGTGCCAGCAGTACAGGTCTACCCTACGAGCAGTACTTC. This translates into CASSTGLPYEQYF.

This clone was recorded many times. The chain uses TRBV3-1 and TRBJ2-5; 8 nucleotides agree with TRBD1. J gave up 2 bases and V 5 bases, and 1 base lay outside the gene matches. The CDR3 is made up of 13 amino acids. CDR1 is LGHDT and CDR2 is YNNKEL in the germline V gene (reference sequence). This CDR3 is CASSYRGQETQYF. CDR3 DNA sequence: TGTGCCAGCAGCTACAGGGGGCAAGAGACCCAGTACTTC.

At least ten counts were recorded for this clone. V and J are TRBV7-2 and TRBJ2-5; D may be TRBD2 (6 bases). Germline lookup yields CDR1 SGHTA and CDR2 FQGNSA. The CDR3 is 14 amino acids. The V and J ends lost 1 base and 5 bases respectively, with 11 bases between them. CDR3 region: CASSLDSGGETQYF. Here the CDR3 DNA reads TGTGCCAGCAGCTTAGACTCCGGAGGGGAGACCCAGTACTTC.

This clone was counted at least ten times. This sequence joins TRBV14 and TRBJ2-7; possible D gene TRBD1, 5 bases. This CDR3 spans 12 amino acids. In germline, CDR1 is SGHDN, CDR2 FVKESK. Trimming cost V 8 bases and J 6 bases, with 14 bases left between them. The CDR3 reads CASSWSQGEQYF. The CDR3 DNA follows: TGTGCCAGCTCCTGGAGTCAGGGCGAGCAGTACTTC.